The entry below gives a single TCR beta chain sequence along with its context. Its antigen remains undetermined. The record has no base qualities; no much larger clone is one base away. Between the V and J ends, shortened by 3 bases and 1 base respectively, the junction contains 12 bases. CDR1 and CDR2 are drawn from the germline V gene (reference sequence): PRHDT, FYEKMQ. Its CDR3 holds 15 amino acids, cysteine through phenylalanine. This entry keeps only the CDR3 DNA: 45 bases, framed from base 1. The label giving this sample's time point can be read as: week 35, safety follow-up. Each vaccine dose was 300 ug of a 20-mer mutant IDH1 peptide in Montanide, given subcutaneously with topical imiquimod. Across visits V03 through V10, patients got a total of eight vaccinations, given in weeks 1, 3, 5, 7, 11, 15, 19 and 23. Newly diagnosed WHO grade 3 or 4 IDH1-mutant astrocytomas showing loss of nuclear ATRX were present in the donors. The samples were drawn from NOA16, a multicentre, single-arm, open-label phase I trial in Germany that tested a mutant IDH1 peptide vaccine in humans for the first time. Genomic DNA for TCRB sequencing was extracted from EDTA blood using the DNeasy Blood and Tissue Kit.

The data derive from a study of a mutant IDH1 vaccine in newly diagnosed glioma (dated by TCRdb to about 2021). Regarding the complete study: In the chemotherapy-containing groups, vaccination started alongside temozolomide cycles, whereas in patients who had radiotherapy alone it started 4-6 weeks after radiotherapy. Of the 30 or so patients who were treated, about 62% were male and about 40% were female, and the mean age was roughly 40 years. Prior to enrollment, patients had been given standard therapy consisting of radiotherapy alone, temozolomide alone, or radiochemotherapy with temozolomide, with the combination given to most patients. The week-35 safety follow-up took place at visit V12, and the week-47 end of study took place at visit V13. Peripheral blood was collected at six visits: V03 (baseline), V05, V07, V10, V12 and V13. For exploratory analyses, around 26 treated patients had longitudinal TCRB deep sequencing done wherever samples were available.

What the study reported, not specific to this receptor: Changes in the top peripheral T cell clonotypes picked up by TCRB sequencing did not appear to be linked to pseudoprogression. Availability determined which PBMC samples were chosen for TCRB deep sequencing. Immune responses induced by the vaccine were seen in about 93% of patients across multiple MHC alleles. According to the authors, sample limitations meant that analyses of patient blood samples could not be reproduced.

Libraries came from the immunoSEQ multiplex PCR assay. The hsTCRB Kit was used according to the manufacturer's protocol to amplify rearranged TCR beta chain sequences. An Illumina MiSeq was used to sequence the TCRB libraries. On the authors' methods: The proprietary platform of the kit vendor was used for demultiplexing, trimming and gene mapping. The immuneACCESS repertoire file appears here via TCRdb, limited to in-frame rearrangements. These files lack a portion of the clones; in checked studies, under half of the deficit traces to unresolved V genes, and the cause of the others is not known. V and J calls and clone size follow that table, whereas D and trimming were derived from the DNA. The sample table shows some 58,000 clones, and roughly 80% are seen once. Less than 7% of the sample rests with the top ten.

The V gene is TRBV13 and the J gene is TRBJ2-5, and the D gene may be TRBD2, 6 bases matching. Sequenced material: PBMCs, taken from a glioma patient whose treatment included an IDH1 peptide vaccine. This clonotype was sampled from a man between 35 and 55 years old with glioma. The CDR3 amino acid sequence is: CASSLRGISQETQYF. The DNA is as follows: TGTGCCAGCAGCTTGCGGGGAATTTCCCAAGAGACCCAGTACTTC.